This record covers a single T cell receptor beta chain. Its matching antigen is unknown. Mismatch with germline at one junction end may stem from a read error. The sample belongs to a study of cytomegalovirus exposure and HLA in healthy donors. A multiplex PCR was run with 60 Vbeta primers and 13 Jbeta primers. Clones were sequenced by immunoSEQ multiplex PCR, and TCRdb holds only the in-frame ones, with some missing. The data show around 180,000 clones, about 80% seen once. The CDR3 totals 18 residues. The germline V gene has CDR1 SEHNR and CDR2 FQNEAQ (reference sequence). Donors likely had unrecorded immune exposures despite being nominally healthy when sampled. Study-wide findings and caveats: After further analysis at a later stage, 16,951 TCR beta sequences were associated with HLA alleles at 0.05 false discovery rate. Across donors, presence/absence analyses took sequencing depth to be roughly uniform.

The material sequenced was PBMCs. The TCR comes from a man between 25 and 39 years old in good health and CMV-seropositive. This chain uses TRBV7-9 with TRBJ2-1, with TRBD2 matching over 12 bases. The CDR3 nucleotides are TGTTCCAGCAGCATTCTAGCGGGAGGGCCTTTAAACCAGGGTGAGCAGTTCTTC. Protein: CSSSILAGGPLNQGEQFF.